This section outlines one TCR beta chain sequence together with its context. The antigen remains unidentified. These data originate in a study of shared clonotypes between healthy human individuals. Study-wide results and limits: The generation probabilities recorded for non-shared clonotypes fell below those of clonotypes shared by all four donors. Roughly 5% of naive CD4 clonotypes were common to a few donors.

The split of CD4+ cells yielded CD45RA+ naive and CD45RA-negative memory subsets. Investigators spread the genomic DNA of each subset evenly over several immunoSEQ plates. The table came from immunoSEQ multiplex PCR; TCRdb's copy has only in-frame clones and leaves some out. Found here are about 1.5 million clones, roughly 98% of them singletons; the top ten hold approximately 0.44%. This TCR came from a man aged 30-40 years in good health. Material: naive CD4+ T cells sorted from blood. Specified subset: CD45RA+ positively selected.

The CDR3 coding sequence is TGTGCCAGCATCTTGACGATAAATTCACCCCTCCACTTT. Protein: CASILTINSPLHF. The chain recombines TRBV7-2 with TRBJ1-6; D unresolved. CDR1 and CDR2 (germline): SGHTA, FQGNSA. The V end lost 7 bases, the J end lost 7 bases, and 11 bases lay between the germline ends. The length of the CDR3 is 13 residues.